This T cell receptor beta chain was sequenced during a study of blood T cell repertoires in COVID-19. Study-level background: Acute-phase and convalescent COVID-19 samples originated in the United States, Italy and Spain. T cells, B-cell-depleted T cells, or PBMCs supplied cDNA or gDNA.

The CDR3 sequence is 13 residues long. Germline values: CDR1 SGHTA, CDR2 FQGNSA. After removal of 5 bases from V and 10 bases from J, the junction contained 7 bases not matched to a gene. As processed by the authors: Quantification of nucleated cells was approximated via reference gene primer amplification. Sequencing used immunoSEQ multiplex PCR; TCRdb keeps in-frame clones, though not all of them. The V and J calls and clone size were taken over from that table, and D and trimming were inferred from the DNA. The sample has more than 45,000 clones, around nine tenths seen once. This TCR was recovered from a woman over 75 with acute or convalescent COVID-19. The rearrangement uses TRBV7-2 and TRBJ1-1; 10 nucleotides match TRBD1. Sequenced input: peripheral blood. The CDR3 DNA reads TGTGCCAGCAGCGTGGACAGGGGGAGCATAGCTTTCTTT. Translating it yields CASSVDRGSIAFF.